These 17 T cell receptor beta chains share one sample of origin, sequenced in a study of cytotoxic CD8 clonotypes in ibrutinib-treated CLL. The protocol was immunoSEQ multiplex PCR, while the TCRdb copy is restricted to in-frame clones and leaves out a portion. The data show 33,000 or so clones, 49% seen once. Sample: PBMCs, taken before ibrutinib treatment. The receptors come from a human donor with chronic lymphocytic leukemia.

This clone showed up just a few times. J is TRBJ1-5 and V is TRBV28; D gene ambiguous. CDR1 and CDR2 (germline): MDHEN, SYDVKM. The CDR3 covers 12 residues. Trimming stripped 7 bases from V and 6 bases from J, with 10 bases between. CDR3 loop: CASTAGGQPQHF. CDR3 nucleotide sequence: TGTGCCAGCACCGCGGGCGGTCAGCCCCAGCATTTT. Combining the CDR3 with reference TRBV28 and TRBJ1-5 gives the whole variable domain DVKVTQSSRYLVKRTGEKVFLECVQDMDHENMFWYRQDPGLGLRLIYFSYDVKMKEKGDIPEGYSVSREKKERFSLILESASTNQTSMYLCASTAGGQPQHFGDGTRLSIL.

CDR3 residues: CASSLGSGDTQYF. Here the CDR3 DNA reads TGTGCCAGCAGCTTAGGGTCAGGAGATACGCAGTATTTT. The chain uses TRBV7-2 and TRBJ2-3; no firm D call. The CDR3 sequence is 13 residues long. Per germline, CDR1 SGHTA and CDR2 FQGNSA. The V end lost 1 base, the J end lost 5 bases, and 7 bases lay between the germline ends.

The rearrangement uses TRBV18 and TRBJ1-5, with a tentative D call TRBD1 (6 bases). The CDR3 length is 15 residues. In germline, CDR1 is KGHSH, CDR2 LQKENI. The V end was cut by 6 bases, the J end by 3 bases, with 15 bases between. CDR3 sequence reads: CASSPEGGVNQPQHF. In nucleotides, the CDR3 is TGTGCCAGCTCGCCCGAGGGGGGCGTCAATCAGCCCCAGCATTTT.

This clone was detected a few times. This chain joins TRBV20-1 and TRBJ1-1; D ambiguous. This CDR3 region has 11 residues. V lost 7 bases to trimming and J lost 0 bases, with 6 bases between them. The V gene's germline CDR1 is DFQATT and CDR2 SNEGSKA (reference sequence). CDR3 sequence (DNA): TGCAGTGTCCAGTTGAACACTGAAGCTTTCTTT. This encodes CSVQLNTEAFF.

V and J are TRBV5-4 and TRBJ2-7; maybe TRBD2 (5 bases). The germline gives CDR1 SGHNT, CDR2 YYREEE (reference sequence). With 1 base removed from V and 1 base from J, the gap between germline ends came to 12 bases. The CDR3 totals 15 residues. CDR3 bases: TGTGCCAGCAGCTTGACTGGACTGGGTTCCTACGAGCAGTACTTC. It encodes CASSLTGLGSYEQYF.

The V call is TRBV9, the J call TRBJ2-2; no definite D call. Trimming stripped 5 bases from V and 5 bases from J, with 10 bases between. This CDR3 region has 13 residues. In germline, CDR1 is SGDLS, CDR2 YYNGEE. The CDR3 here is CASSLNPTGELFF. The CDR3, as DNA: TGTGCCAGCAGTTTAAATCCAACCGGGGAGCTGTTTTTT.

V gene TRBV6-5 combines with J gene TRBJ1-2; D unresolved. CDR3 length equals 13 residues. Germline assignment: CDR1 MNHEY and CDR2 SVGAGI. V was shortened by 3 bases and J by 8 bases, with 13 bases between the two germline ends. The CDR3 DNA reads as TGTGCCAGCAGTTATTGGGGTAGTGGCGGCTACACCTTC. Its translation: CASSYWGSGGYTF.

This sequence joins TRBV11-1 and TRBJ1-1; 7 bases agree with TRBD1. This CDR3 is built from 14 residues. V trimming: 5 bases; J trimming: 1 base; junction bases outside the gene matches: 4. The germline V gene has CDR1 SGHAT and CDR2 FQDESV (reference sequence). CDR3 sequence: CASSPGQPNTEAFF. In nucleotides, the CDR3 is TGTGCCAGCAGCCCGGGACAGCCGAACACTGAAGCTTTCTTT.

The rearrangement links TRBV29-1 to TRBJ2-5; 13 bases align to TRBD2. Germline V gives CDR1 SQVTM, CDR2 ANQGSEA. Unmatched junction bases numbered 13, after V lost 8 bases and J lost 7 bases. The CDR3 consists of 15 residues. CDR3 nucleotide sequence: TGCAGCTCCGGGAGGGGGACTAGCGGGGCTCGGACCCAGTACTTC. It encodes CSSGRGTSGARTQYF.

Concerning this clone: An end of the junction differs from the germline gene, which may be a read error. The V gene is TRBV29-1, the J gene TRBJ2-3; no clear D. CDR3 length: 11 residues. The germline V gene encodes CDR1 SQVTM and CDR2 ANQGSEA. The CDR3 nucleotides are TGTGGTATTGCGGTGACAGATACGCAGTATTTT. This codes for CGIAVTDTQYF.

This chain connects TRBV11-2 to TRBJ1-2; no reliable D call. Germline CDR1 and CDR2: SGHAT and FQNNGV. The CDR3 covers 14 residues. Trimming removed 1 base from V and 0 bases from J, with 6 bases in between. Here the CDR3 reads CASSLGRANYGYTF. Here the CDR3 DNA reads TGTGCCAGCAGCTTAGGAAGAGCTAACTATGGCTACACCTTC.

This clone came up a few times. The CDR3 coding sequence is TGTGCCTGGAGTTATCGCTATAATTCACCCCTCCACTTT. It translates to CAWSYRYNSPLHF. The chain links TRBV30 to TRBJ1-6, with unresolved D. Per the germline V gene, CDR1 is GTSNPN and CDR2 is SVGIG (reference sequence). The CDR3 has 13 residues. The V and J ends lost 2 bases and 3 bases respectively, with 5 bases between them.

The chain employs TRBV4-1 and TRBJ1-5; possibly TRBD1 for D (5 bases). CDR3 length: 15 residues. CDR1 and CDR2 from the germline V gene are MGHRA and YSYEKL. V was cut by 0 bases and J by 9 bases, with 15 bases left in between. The CDR3 loop is CASSQDGQGIGPQHF. The CDR3 nucleotides are TGCGCCAGCAGCCAAGACGGGCAGGGAATTGGGCCCCAGCATTTT.

This clone was counted between two and nine times. This chain connects TRBV5-1 to TRBJ1-2; D is ambiguous. With 0 bases removed from V and 3 bases from J, the gap between germline ends came to 9 bases. The germline gives CDR1 SGHRS, CDR2 YFSETQ. The CDR3 is 14 residues long. The CDR3 DNA follows: TGCGCCAGCAGCTTGGGTCCAAATGACTATGGCTACACCTTC. Its translation: CASSLGPNDYGYTF.

The rearrangement joins TRBV6-5 to TRBJ1-6; perhaps TRBD1 as D (6 bases). The V gene's germline CDR1 is MNHEY and CDR2 SVGAGI. The V gene lost 6 bases and the J gene lost 6 bases, with 12 bases spanning the gap. CDR3 length: 14 amino acids. The CDR3 loop reads CASRQGQLNSPLHF. CDR3 bases: TGTGCCAGCAGACAGGGACAACTTAATTCACCCCTCCACTTT.

V is TRBV7-3 and J is TRBJ2-1, with 11 nucleotides matching TRBD2. Germline assignment: CDR1 SGHTA and CDR2 FQGTGA. After removal of 2 bases from V and 0 bases from J, the junction contained 6 bases not matched to a gene. The CDR3 spans 18 residues. For the CDR3, the DNA is TGTGCCAGCAGCTTATTTGCTAGCGGGGGGCACTCCTACAATGAGCAGTTCTTC. It codes for CASSLFASGGHSYNEQFF.

This clone showed up just a few times. The V gene is TRBV10-2, the J gene TRBJ1-6; no clear D. Germline V gene data show CDR1 as WSHSY and CDR2 as SAAADI. Trimming cost V 1 base and J 0 bases, with 7 bases left between them. The CDR3 sequence is 16 residues long. The CDR3 here is CASSEFQSSYNSPLHF. In DNA form, the CDR3 reads TGCGCCAGCAGTGAGTTTCAGAGCTCCTATAATTCACCCCTCCACTTT.